A single sample gave rise to the 24 T cell receptor beta chains below, sequenced in a study of PD-L1 blockade in urothelial cancer (dated by TCRdb to 2016 to 2017). The library was generated by the immunoSEQ multiplex PCR assay. The table was pulled from immuneACCESS by TCRdb, which kept in-frame rearrangements only. Such tables lose some clones; where checked, under half of the loss comes from unresolved V genes, and the rest has no known cause. This sample holds tens of thousands of clones; 75% to 95% were observed only once. The top ten clones comprise 6% to 9.5% of the sample. Read against the paper, the sample's time point label means: peripheral blood 6 weeks after treatment start. The source material was PBMCs, sampled around atezolizumab (anti-PD-L1) treatment. These receptors were taken from a man aged 65-85 years with urothelial cancer.

V and J are TRBV2 and TRBJ2-4, with 7 bases fitting TRBD2. V gave up 3 bases and J gave up 1 base; unmatched junction bases: 6. The germline V gene has CDR1 SNHLY and CDR2 FYNNEI. CDR3 length: 16 amino acids. CDR3 sequence reads: CASSEGGRRAKNIQYF. DNA for the CDR3: TGTGCCAGCAGTGAGGGGGGGAGGAGGGCCAAAAACATTCAGTACTTC.

The V gene is TRBV7-8, the J gene TRBJ2-7; D is perhaps TRBD1 (5 bases). V lost 1 base, J lost 4 bases, and 8 bases lay in between. CDR3 length equals 13 residues. Germline assignment: CDR1 SGHVS and CDR2 FQNEAQ. The CDR3 DNA sequence: TGTGCCAGCAGCTTAGGGGGCGGATACGAGCAGTACTTC. Its translation: CASSLGGGYEQYF.

Points on this clone: The junction shows a germline mismatch at one end, possibly a read error. The chain joins TRBV6-5 to TRBJ2-2, with D maybe TRBD2 (6 bases). CDR1 and CDR2 (germline): MNHEY, SVGAGI. The CDR3 covers 14 residues. DNA of the CDR3: TGTGCCAGCAGTTACGATAGCGGACACCGGGGAGCTGTTTTT. Its translation: CASSYDSGHRGAVF.

V is TRBV28 and J is TRBJ2-2; possibly TRBD2 for D (6 bases). V was shortened by 6 bases and J by 5 bases, with 10 bases between the two germline ends. The CDR3 is made up of 13 amino acids. Germline V gene data show CDR1 as MDHEN and CDR2 as SYDVKM. The CDR3 sequence is CASRPGGTGELFF. The CDR3 DNA is TGTGCCAGCAGACCCGGGGGTACCGGGGAGCTGTTTTTT. The full variable domain, completed using reference TRBV28 and TRBJ2-2, is DVKVTQSSRYLVKRTGEKVFLECVQDMDHENMFWYRQDPGLGLRLIYFSYDVKMKEKGDIPEGYSVSREKKERFSLILESASTNQTSMYLCASRPGGTGELFFGEGSRLTVL.

This chain joins TRBV28 and TRBJ2-1; TRBD2 agrees at 7 bases. The V gene end was trimmed by 5 bases and the J gene end by 9 bases; junction bases not matched to a gene: 4. The CDR3 is made up of 12 amino acids. Germline CDR1 is MDHEN and CDR2 is SYDVKM. The CDR3 bases are TGTGCCAGCAGTATCCGGGGGGTTGAGCAGTTCTTC. Amino acid sequence: CASSIRGVEQFF. Looking up the rest from reference TRBV28 and TRBJ2-1 gives the full variable domain: DVKVTQSSRYLVKRTGEKVFLECVQDMDHENMFWYRQDPGLGLRLIYFSYDVKMKEKGDIPEGYSVSREKKERFSLILESASTNQTSMYLCASSIRGVEQFFGPGTRLTVL.

The rearrangement links TRBV5-4 to TRBJ2-1, with D possibly matching TRBD2 (6 bases). V was shortened by 1 base and J by 6 bases, with 17 bases between the two germline ends. CDR1 and CDR2 (germline): SGHNT, YYREEE (reference sequence). The CDR3 length is 16 residues. CDR3 DNA: TGTGCCAGCAGCTTGAGAGGTGGGGGAGGTAGCAATGAGCAGTTCTTC. It translates to CASSLRGGGGSNEQFF.

The CDR3 loop reads CASRQGAITGELFF. In DNA, the CDR3 is TGTGCCAGCAGACAGGGGGCGATAACCGGGGAGCTGTTTTTT. V usage is TRBV6-5 and J usage is TRBJ2-2, with 9 bases aligning to TRBD1. V was clipped by 6 bases and J by 5 bases; unmatched bases: 4. The CDR3 is made up of 14 amino acids. From germline, CDR1 is MNHEY and CDR2 SVGAGI.

Comment on this clone: Other DNA sequences in this sample translate to the same CDR3. The chain has TRBV9 and TRBJ1-1; D might be TRBD1 (5 bases). CDR1 is SGDLS and CDR2 is YYNGEE in the germline V gene. The CDR3 length is 13 residues. Trimming took off 1 base at V and 4 bases at J, with 8 bases between the two ends. The CDR3 is CASSVSGGTEAFF. The CDR3 nucleotides read TGTGCCAGCAGCGTATCGGGGGGCACTGAAGCTTTCTTT.

The chain has TRBV6-1 and TRBJ2-1; 7 bases are shared with TRBD1. CDR3 length equals 12 residues. With V trimmed by 6 bases and J by 5 bases, 1 base remained unmatched. Germline V gene data show CDR1 as MNHNS and CDR2 as SASEGT. The CDR3 sequence: CASRQGNNEQFF. Written as DNA, the CDR3 is TGTGCCAGCAGACAGGGGAACAATGAGCAGTTCTTC.

The sample holds one count of this clone. This likely reflects a read error, since a far larger clone is one base away. This CDR3 is also generated by other DNA sequences in the sample. V gene TRBV4-1 combines with J gene TRBJ1-2, with D perhaps TRBD1 (6 bases). Germline lookup yields CDR1 MGHRA and CDR2 YSYEKL. The CDR3 loop spans 14 amino acids. The germline V and J ends were trimmed by 2 bases and 7 bases, with 14 bases remaining between them. The CDR3 DNA is TGCGCCAGCAGCCAAAGCCGGGACATTGCTGGCTACACCTTC. Protein sequence: CASSQSRDIAGYTF.

This chain connects TRBV9 to TRBJ2-2, with no clear D. The germline gives CDR1 SGDLS, CDR2 YYNGEE. CDR3 length: 14 amino acids. With 0 bases removed from V and 5 bases from J, the gap between germline ends came to 8 bases. CDR3 in amino acids: CASSVGSRTGELFF. CDR3 bases: TGTGCCAGCAGCGTAGGCTCTCGGACCGGGGAGCTGTTTTTT. Together with reference TRBV9 and TRBJ2-2, the CDR3 gives the full variable domain: DSGVTQTPKHLITATGQRVTLRCSPRSGDLSVYWYQQSLDQGLQFLIQYYNGEERAKGNILERFSAQQFPDLHSELNLSSLELGDSALYFCASSVGSRTGELFFGEGSRLTVL.

This clone was recorded only once. The rearrangement uses TRBV5-1 and TRBJ2-7, with unresolved D. Germline CDR1 reads SGHRS; CDR2 reads YFSETQ. V gave up 0 bases and J gave up 4 bases, with 8 bases separating them. The CDR3 covers 13 residues. In DNA, the CDR3 is TGCGCCAGCAGCTTGGACACAGATTACGAGCAGTACTTC. It is translated as CASSLDTDYEQYF. The full variable domain, rest sourced from reference TRBV5-1 and TRBJ2-7, is KAGVTQTPRYLIKTRGQQVTLSCSPISGHRSVSWYQQTPGQGLQFLFEYFSETQRNKGNFPGRFSGRQFSNSRSEMNVSTLELGDSALYLCASSLDTDYEQYFGPGTRLTVT.

The rearrangement links TRBV27 to TRBJ2-5; D not certain. The CDR3 covers 13 residues. Trimming removed 3 bases from V and 3 bases from J, with 8 bases in between. Germline loops: CDR1 MNHEY, CDR2 SMNVEV (reference sequence). The DNA for the CDR3 is TGTGCCAGCAGTTTCGCTTCTAAAGAGACCCAGTACTTC. Translating it yields CASSFASKETQYF.

The gene calls are TRBV5-5 and TRBJ1-4; weak D call: TRBD1 (5 bases). The CDR3 covers 14 residues. Germline CDR1 and CDR2: SGHKS and YYEKEE (reference sequence). V lost 3 bases and J 4 bases, leaving 10 bases between the germline ends. The CDR3: CASSYGTYNEKLFF. The CDR3 DNA reads TGTGCCAGCAGCTACGGGACTTATAATGAAAAACTGTTTTTT.

This clone occurred a few times. The chain uses TRBV5-6 and TRBJ2-5; D may be TRBD1 (6 bases). V lost 1 base, J lost 2 bases, and 9 bases lay in between. CDR1 SGHDT and CDR2 YYEEEE come from the germline V gene. The CDR3 consists of 14 residues. The CDR3 coding sequence is TGTGCCAGCAGCTTGAGGGACACGCAAGAGACCCAGTACTTC. It translates to CASSLRDTQETQYF.

CDR3 nucleotide sequence: TGTGCCAGCAGCCAAGATCATGGGAGGGCCTACGAGCAGTACTTC. Translating gives CASSQDHGRAYEQYF. The rearrangement links TRBV14 to TRBJ2-7; 7 bases match TRBD2. The CDR3 extends over 15 amino acids. J lost 2 bases, V lost 0 bases, and 4 bases had no gene match. The germline CDR1 and CDR2 sequences are SGHDN and FVKESK.

The chain uses TRBV19 and TRBJ2-2; 7 bases line up with TRBD2. CDR3 length: 16 residues. V shed 3 bases and J 6 bases; nucleotides not matched to a gene: 10. Germline CDR1 reads LNHDA; CDR2 reads SQIVND (reference sequence). CDR3 amino acids: CASSMPSGMAPGELFF. The CDR3 nucleotides read TGTGCCAGTAGTATGCCCAGCGGGATGGCTCCCGGGGAGCTGTTTTTT.

This chain uses TRBV5-4 with TRBJ1-1, with a tentative D call TRBD1 (6 bases). V was trimmed by 1 base and J by 1 base, leaving 8 bases between them. This CDR3 spans 14 amino acids. Looked up from germline, CDR1 is SGHNT and CDR2 is YYREEE (reference sequence). CDR3 region: CASSLKGENTEAFF. The CDR3 DNA reads TGTGCCAGCAGCTTGAAGGGGGAGAACACTGAAGCTTTCTTT.

This rearrangement joins TRBV5-4 to TRBJ2-3; 8 bases are shared with TRBD1. Germline CDR1 SGHNT, CDR2 YYREEE (reference sequence). This CDR3 region has 15 residues. The trim removed 0 bases at V and 5 bases at J, leaving 5 bases unmatched. CDR3: CASSLGATGGDTQYF. The CDR3 DNA is TGTGCCAGCAGCTTGGGGGCCACAGGGGGAGATACGCAGTATTTT. Full variable domain (rest looked up from reference TRBV5-4 and TRBJ2-3): ETGVTQSPTHLIKTRGQQVTLRCSSQSGHNTVSWYQQALGQGPQFIFQYYREEENGRGNFPPRFSGLQFPNYSSELNVNALELDDSALYLCASSLGATGGDTQYFGPGTRLTVL.

This clone was observed a few times. This chain joins TRBV5-8 and TRBJ2-2, with D possibly matching TRBD2 (6 bases). This CDR3 spans 12 amino acids. Germline V lookup: CDR1 SGHTS, CDR2 YDEGEE. V lost 6 bases and J 7 bases, leaving 10 bases between the germline ends. The CDR3: CASIRGFGELFF. CDR3 nucleotides: TGTGCCAGCATCCGGGGGTTCGGGGAGCTGTTTTTT.

V gene TRBV6-4 combines with J gene TRBJ2-2, with 7 bases matching TRBD1. This CDR3 is 15 amino acids long. Trimming at V came to 5 bases and at J to 2 bases, leaving 5 bases not matched to a gene. Germline lookup yields CDR1 MRHNA and CDR2 SNTAGT. CDR3 sequence: CASSQDRINTGELFF. Written as DNA, the CDR3 is TGTGCCAGCAGTCAGGACAGGATTAACACCGGGGAGCTGTTTTTT.

V is TRBV5-1 and J is TRBJ2-5; unclear D gene. Trimming left V 0 bases short and J 4 bases short, with 7 bases between. The CDR3 length is 13 residues. The germline CDR1 and CDR2 sequences are SGHRS and YFSETQ. The CDR3 sequence is CASSLGGAETQYF. The CDR3 DNA sequence: TGCGCCAGCAGCTTGGGCGGCGCAGAGACCCAGTACTTC.

The chain uses TRBV29-1 and TRBJ1-2; 7 positions match TRBD1. The CDR3 sequence is 12 residues long. Germline values: CDR1 SQVTM, CDR2 ANQGSEA. The CDR3: CSANRGTYGYTF. In DNA form, the CDR3 reads TGCAGTGCCAACAGGGGAACCTATGGCTACACCTTC.

The V call is TRBV28, the J call TRBJ2-5; tentatively, D is TRBD1 (5 bases). This CDR3 spans 13 amino acids. Germline V gives CDR1 MDHEN, CDR2 SYDVKM. Trimming shortened V by 5 bases and J by 9 bases, and 16 bases separated the two germline ends. CDR3: CASSRGAVGAQYF. The CDR3 bases are TGTGCCAGCAGTAGAGGCGCCGTAGGGGCCCAGTACTTC.